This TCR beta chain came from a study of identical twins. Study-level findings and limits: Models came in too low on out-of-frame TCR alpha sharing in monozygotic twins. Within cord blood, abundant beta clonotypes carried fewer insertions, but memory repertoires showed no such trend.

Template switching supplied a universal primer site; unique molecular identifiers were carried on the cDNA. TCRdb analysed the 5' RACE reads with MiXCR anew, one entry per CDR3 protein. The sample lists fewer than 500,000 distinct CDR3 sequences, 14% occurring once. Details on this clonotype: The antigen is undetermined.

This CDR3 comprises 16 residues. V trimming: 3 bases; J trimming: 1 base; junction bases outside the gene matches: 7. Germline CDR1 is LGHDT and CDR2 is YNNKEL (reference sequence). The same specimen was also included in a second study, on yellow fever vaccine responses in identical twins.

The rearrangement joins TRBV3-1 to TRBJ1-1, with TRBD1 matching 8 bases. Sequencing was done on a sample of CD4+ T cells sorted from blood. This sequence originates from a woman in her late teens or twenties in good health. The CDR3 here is CASSQTRDRSNTEAFF. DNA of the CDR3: TGTGCCAGCAGCCAGACCAGGGACAGGTCGAACACTGAAGCTTTCTTT.